Listed below are T cell receptor beta chains from one sample, sequenced in a study of blood T cells in healthy people across ages. TCRdb re-called the 5' RACE reads with MiXCR, one entry per CDR3 protein. The table records fewer than 900,000 distinct CDR3 sequences, approximately 49% of them present only once. The source material was blood. These receptors were taken from a woman between 55 and 75 years old in good health. Each CDR3 is given with its conserved first and last residue. D genes are given only for firm matches. Clone size is stated in some rows and not others, as once, few, many or a class when expanded.

NA | TRBJ2-3 | TRBV20-1 | few | CSASWVVGSTDTQYF | TGCAGTGCTAGTTGGGTGGTGGGGTCCACAGATACGCAGTATTTT
NA | TRBJ2-1 | TRBV6-2/TRBV6-3 | few | CASSYSFSVYNEQFF | TGTGCCAGCAGTTACTCGTTTTCCGTCTACAATGAGCAGTTCTTC
TRBD1 | TRBJ2-1 | TRBV6-5 | NA | CASSYLGGDERFF | TGTGCCAGCAGTTACTTAGGGGGCGATGAGAGGTTCTTC
NA | TRBJ2-1 | TRBV20-1 | few | CSVVILYNEQFF | TGCAGTGTAGTGATCCTCTACAATGAGCAGTTCTTC
NA | TRBJ2-5 | TRBV12-5 | few | CASAPFGGRETQYF | TGTGCTAGTGCCCCTTTCGGGGGTCGAGAGACCCAGTACTTC
NA | TRBJ2-7 | TRBV7-9 | once | CASSFRGGGYEQYF | TGTGCCAGCAGCTTCCGGGGAGGGGGTTACGAGCAGTACTTC
TRBD1 | TRBJ2-6 | TRBV5-1 | NA | CASSLGDRAGANVLTF | TGCGCCAGCAGCTTGGGTGACAGGGCTGGGGCCAACGTCCTGACTTTC
TRBD2 | TRBJ2-4 | TRBV27 | NA | CASSTGTSGSDEQYF | TGTGCCAGCAGTACCGGGACTAGCGGGAGTGATGAGCAGTACTTC
NA | TRBJ2-7 | TRBV4-2 | NA | CASSQRGHAYEQYF | TGTGCCAGCAGCCAAAGAGGGCATGCCTACGAGCAGTACTTC
NA | TRBJ2-3 | TRBV20-1 | NA | CSADNTDTQYF | TGCAGTGCCGATAACACAGATACGCAGTATTTT
NA | TRBJ2-5 | TRBV12-3/TRBV12-4 | NA | CASSLRFGSETQYF | TGTGCCAGCAGTTTAAGGTTCGGTAGCGAGACCCAGTACTTC
NA | TRBJ1-1 | TRBV20-1 | NA | CSARDARGRVAEAFF | TGCAGTGCTAGAGATGCGAGGGGCAGGGTCGCTGAAGCTTTCTTT
NA | TRBJ1-4 | TRBV25-1 | NA | CAAGLRYWGQVNEKLFF | TGTGCCGCAGGCCTTCGCTACTGGGGTCAAGTTAATGAAAAACTGTTTTTT
NA | TRBJ2-7 | TRBV4-1 | few | CASSPSEEIEQYF | TGCGCCAGCAGCCCTTCGGAGGAGATCGAGCAGTACTTC
TRBD1 | TRBJ2-3 | TRBV20-1 | few | CSAKTGPINTDTQYF | TGCAGTGCAAAGACAGGGCCTATAAACACAGATACGCAGTATTTT
NA | TRBJ2-1 | TRBV7-9 | NA | CASSPQQAIYYEQFF | TGTGCCAGCAGCCCCCAACAGGCTATCTACTATGAGCAGTTCTTC
NA | TRBJ1-2 | TRBV4-1 | many | CASSPGLEGGYTF | TGCGCCAGCAGCCCCGGACTGGAGGGCGGCTACACCTTC
NA | TRBJ2-7 | TRBV28 | NA | CASSFDSRVYNEQYF | TGTGCCAGCAGTTTTGACTCACGCGTCTACAATGAGCAGTACTTC
NA | TRBJ2-1 | TRBV29-1 | NA | CSVEDLWGGEQFF | TGCAGCGTTGAAGATCTGTGGGGCGGTGAGCAGTTCTTC
NA | TRBJ1-4 | TRBV15 | NA | CATSRPGAEDEKLFF | TGTGCCACCAGCAGACCCGGGGCGGAGGACGAAAAACTGTTTTTT
NA | TRBJ2-3 | TRBV5-1 | NA | CASSPTGGPDTQYF | TGCGCCAGCAGCCCGACGGGGGGCCCAGATACGCAGTATTTT
NA | TRBJ2-3 | TRBV7-9 | NA | CASSLVESDTQYF | TGTGCCAGCAGCTTGGTCGAAAGTGATACGCAGTATTTT
NA | TRBJ1-4 | TRBV2 | NA | CASREKEKLFF | TGTGCCAGCAGGGAAAAGGAAAAACTGTTTTTT
NA | TRBJ2-5 | TRBV28 | NA | CASSLTTKRGEQYF | TGTGCCAGCAGTTTAACCACCAAAAGGGGGGAGCAGTACTTC
TRBD1 | TRBJ1-2 | TRBV12-3/TRBV12-4 | few | CASSSRTGENYGYTF | TGTGCCAGCAGTTCCAGGACAGGAGAGAACTATGGCTACACCTTC
NA | TRBJ2-1 | TRBV4-2 | NA | CASSREAGSYNEQFF | TGTGCCAGCAGCCGAGAGGCAGGATCCTACAATGAGCAGTTCTTC
TRBD2 | TRBJ2-1 | TRBV4-3 | few | CASSQDSTSDYYNEQFF | TGCGCCAGCAGCCAAGATTCGACTAGCGACTACTACAATGAGCAGTTCTTC
TRBD1 | TRBJ2-5 | TRBV6-2/TRBV6-3 | NA | CASSSLRDRRETQYF | TGTGCCAGCAGTTCCCTCCGGGACAGAAGGGAGACCCAGTACTTC
NA | TRBJ2-7 | TRBV7-9 | NA | CASSYPGQYNEQYF | TGTGCCAGCAGCTATCCGGGCCAATACAATGAGCAGTACTTC
TRBD2 | TRBJ2-3 | TRBV24-1 | NA | CATSDTSGSADTQYF | TGTGCCACCAGTGACACTAGCGGGAGCGCAGATACGCAGTATTTT
TRBD1 | TRBJ1-2 | TRBV7-6 | NA | CASSLAGTGIGGYTF | TGTGCCAGCAGCTTAGCCGGGACAGGGATAGGTGGCTACACCTTC
NA | TRBJ2-5 | TRBV20-1 | once | CSIDDYNEQYF | TGCAGTATAGACGATTACAATGAGCAGTACTTC
TRBD2 | TRBJ2-1 | TRBV9 | NA | CASSVASRTSGRGEQFF | TGTGCCAGCAGCGTAGCGTCGCGGACTAGCGGGAGGGGTGAGCAGTTCTTC
NA | TRBJ2-7 | TRBV10-3 | NA | CAISDGQNRNEQYF | TGTGCCATCAGTGACGGGCAAAATCGGAATGAGCAGTACTTC
TRBD2 | TRBJ2-4 | TRBV12-3/TRBV12-4 | few | CASSFGGSRRIQYF | TGTGCCAGCAGTTTCGGGGGGTCAAGGAGAATTCAGTACTTC
TRBD2 | TRBJ2-1 | TRBV20-1 | NA | CSALTGTSGDLNEQFF | TGCAGTGCCCTTACCGGGACTAGCGGGGACCTAAATGAGCAGTTCTTC
NA | TRBJ2-1 | TRBV9 | few | CASSVAGETATYNEQFF | TGTGCCAGCAGCGTAGCCGGGGAGACAGCTACTTACAATGAGCAGTTCTTC
NA | TRBJ2-3 | TRBV27 | few | CASSFQFSTDTQYF | TGTGCCAGCAGTTTCCAGTTCAGTACAGATACGCAGTATTTT
NA | TRBJ2-3 | TRBV20-1 | few | CSGQPGTDTQYF | TGCAGTGGACAACCGGGGACAGATACGCAGTATTTT
NA | TRBJ2-1 | TRBV7-9 | many | CASSSTDSSYNEQFF | TGTGCCAGCAGCTCGACTGATAGCTCCTACAATGAGCAGTTCTTC
NA | TRBJ2-5 | TRBV3-1 | NA | CASSQEGPMEETQYF | TGTGCCAGCAGCCAAGAGGGTCCCATGGAAGAGACCCAGTACTTC
NA | TRBJ2-2 | TRBV4-2 | NA | CASSQDRGSGHGDTGELFF | TGTGCCAGCAGCCAAGATAGAGGGTCGGGACACGGGGACACCGGGGAGCTGTTTTTT
NA | TRBJ1-6 | TRBV20-1 | once | CSAHRQDIHSPLHF | TGCAGTGCCCACCGGCAAGATATCCATTCACCCCTCCACTTT
TRBD1 | TRBJ2-5 | TRBV12-3/TRBV12-4 | NA | CASTSPGTGDRSEQYF | TGTGCCAGCACTTCCCCCGGGACAGGGGATAGAAGTGAGCAGTACTTC
TRBD2 | TRBJ2-1 | TRBV9 | many | CASSVTSGHEQFF | TGTGCCAGCAGCGTGACTAGCGGACATGAGCAGTTCTTC
NA | TRBJ1-2 | TRBV5-3 | once | CTRRTDGGPGGYTF | TGTACCAGAAGAACGGACGGCGGCCCGGGGGGCTACACCTTC
NA | TRBJ2-5 | TRBV12-3/TRBV12-4 | NA | CASTRNGGQYNEQYF | TGTGCCAGCACTCGAAATGGTGGACAGTACAATGAGCAGTACTTC
TRBD1 | TRBJ2-7 | TRBV10-3 | few | CAISETGGSYEQYF | TGTGCCATCAGTGAAACAGGGGGGAGTTACGAGCAGTACTTC
NA | TRBJ2-7 | TRBV20-1 | NA | CSASGDKIYEQYF | TGCAGTGCTAGTGGGGACAAGATCTACGAGCAGTACTTC
NA | TRBJ2-3 | TRBV2 | NA | CVSSRQFTDTQYF | TGTGTCAGCAGTCGACAGTTCACAGATACGCAGTATTTT
TRBD1 | TRBJ2-7 | TRBV14 | NA | CASSQEQGTYEQYF | TGTGCCAGCAGCCAAGAACAGGGGACCTACGAGCAGTACTTC
TRBD1 | TRBJ2-5 | TRBV5-1 | NA | CASSSAPGTGGYNEQYF | TGCGCCAGCAGCTCGGCCCCCGGGACAGGGGGCTACAATGAGCAGTACTTC
NA | TRBJ2-3 | TRBV4-3 | few | CASSQDTGTDTQYF | TGCGCCAGCAGCCAAGATACCGGCACAGATACGCAGTATTTT
NA | TRBJ2-3 | TRBV7-2 | NA | CASSFYSGRGTDTQYF | TGTGCCAGCAGCTTCTATTCGGGGAGAGGCACAGATACGCAGTATTTT
TRBD1 | TRBJ1-5 | TRBV28 | NA | CASSYPGQGAGQPQHF | TGTGCCAGCAGCTACCCGGGACAGGGGGCAGGACAGCCCCAGCATTTT
NA | TRBJ2-3 | TRBV6-5 | NA | CASSASVGPRVDTQYF | TGTGCCAGCAGCGCCTCAGTCGGCCCAAGGGTAGATACGCAGTATTTT
TRBD2 | TRBJ2-3 | TRBV20-1 | few | CSARVSGLAGSQYF | TGCAGTGCTAGAGTGTCTGGGCTAGCGGGATCGCAGTATTTT
TRBD2 | TRBJ2-4 | TRBV20-1 | few | CSAFNGLAVAKNIQYF | TGCAGTGCTTTCAATGGACTAGCGGTAGCCAAAAACATTCAGTACTTC
NA | TRBJ1-5 | TRBV3-1 | NA | CASSKQGYNQPQHF | TGTGCCAGCAGCAAACAAGGCTACAATCAGCCCCAGCATTTT